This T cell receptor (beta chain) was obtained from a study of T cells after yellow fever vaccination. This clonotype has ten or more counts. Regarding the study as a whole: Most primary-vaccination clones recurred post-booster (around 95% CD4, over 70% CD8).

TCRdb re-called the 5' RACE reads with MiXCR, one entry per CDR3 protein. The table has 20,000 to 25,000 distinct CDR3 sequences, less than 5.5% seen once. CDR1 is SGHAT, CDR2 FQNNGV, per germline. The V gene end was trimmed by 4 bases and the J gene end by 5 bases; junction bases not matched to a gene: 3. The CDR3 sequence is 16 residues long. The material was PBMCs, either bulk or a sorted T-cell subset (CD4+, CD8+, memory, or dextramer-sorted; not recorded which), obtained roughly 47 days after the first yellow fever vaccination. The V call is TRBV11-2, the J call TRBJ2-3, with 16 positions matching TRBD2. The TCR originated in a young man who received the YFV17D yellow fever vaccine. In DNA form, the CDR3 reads TGTGCCAGCAGCTCGGGACTAGCGGGGGGGGGAGATACGCAGTATTTT. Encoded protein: CASSSGLAGGGDTQYF.